The source of this T cell receptor (beta chain) is a study of Graves' ophthalmopathy and Graves' hyperthyroidism. The study recruited hyperthyroidism patients aged 18 to 65 who were newly diagnosed, under 2 months' duration. Transcripts of RNA were the source for amplifying TCR beta CDR3 regions. The authors performed first-round RT-PCR with HTBI primers and then a second-round multiplex PCR. TCRdb processed the multiplex PCR reads anew with MiXCR; each CDR3 protein has one entry. Of 400,000 to 500,000 distinct CDR3 sequences listed, around 20% are singletons. Unmatched junction bases numbered 11, after V lost 6 bases and J lost 8 bases. This CDR3 contains 14 residues. Looked up from germline, CDR1 is LNHDA and CDR2 is SQIVND (reference sequence).

V and J are TRBV19 and TRBJ1-2; 8 positions match TRBD1. Sample: peripheral blood. The sequence was collected from a woman under 30 with stable Graves' hyperthyroidism. CDR3 DNA sequence: TGTGCCAGTAGACGCCCCGGGACAGGTGGCGGCTACACCTTC. Protein: CASRRPGTGGGYTF.